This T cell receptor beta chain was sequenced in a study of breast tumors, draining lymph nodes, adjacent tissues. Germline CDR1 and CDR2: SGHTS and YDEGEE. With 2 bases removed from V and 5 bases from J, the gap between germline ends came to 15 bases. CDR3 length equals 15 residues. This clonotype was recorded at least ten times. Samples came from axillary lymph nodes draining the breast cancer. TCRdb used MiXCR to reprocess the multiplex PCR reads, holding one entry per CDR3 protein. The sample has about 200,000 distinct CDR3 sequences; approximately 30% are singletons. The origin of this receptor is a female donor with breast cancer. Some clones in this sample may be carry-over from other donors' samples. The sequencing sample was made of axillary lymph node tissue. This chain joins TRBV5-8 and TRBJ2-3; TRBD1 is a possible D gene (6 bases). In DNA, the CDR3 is TGTGCCAGCAGCTTAGGAGGTGGGGGCGTAGATACGCAGTATTTT. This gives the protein CASSLGGGGVDTQYF.